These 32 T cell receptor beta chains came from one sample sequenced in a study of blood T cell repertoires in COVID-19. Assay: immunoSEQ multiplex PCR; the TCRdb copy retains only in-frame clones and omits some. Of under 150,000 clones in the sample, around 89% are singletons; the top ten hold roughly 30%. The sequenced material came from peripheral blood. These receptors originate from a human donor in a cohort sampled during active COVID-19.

In DNA form, the CDR3 reads TGTGCCTGGAGTGCCCCGGGACTAGATCCCTACAATGAGCAGTTCTTC. Translation: CAWSAPGLDPYNEQFF. The chain uses TRBV30 and TRBJ2-1, with 8 bases that match TRBD2. V shed 1 base, J shed 2 bases, and the junction held 7 bases outside the gene matches. This CDR3 is built from 16 residues. Germline V gives CDR1 GTSNPN, CDR2 SVGIG (reference sequence).

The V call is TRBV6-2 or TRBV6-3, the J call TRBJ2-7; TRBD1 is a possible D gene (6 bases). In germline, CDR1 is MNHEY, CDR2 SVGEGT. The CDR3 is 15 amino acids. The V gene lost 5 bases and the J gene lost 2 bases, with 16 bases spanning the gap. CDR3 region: CASSQIGQPTYEQYF. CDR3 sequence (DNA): TGTGCCAGCAGTCAAATAGGACAGCCGACCTACGAGCAGTACTTC.

The chain's CDR3 is CASSQEDSGASYNSPLHF. The CDR3 DNA reads TGTGCCAGCAGCCAAGAGGACAGCGGGGCCTCCTATAATTCACCCCTCCACTTT. The rearrangement links TRBV4-2 to TRBJ1-6; TRBD1 might be the D (6 bases). Trimming removed 0 bases at V and 0 bases at J, with 12 bases between. CDR3 length equals 18 residues. In germline, CDR1 is LGHNA, CDR2 YNFKEQ.

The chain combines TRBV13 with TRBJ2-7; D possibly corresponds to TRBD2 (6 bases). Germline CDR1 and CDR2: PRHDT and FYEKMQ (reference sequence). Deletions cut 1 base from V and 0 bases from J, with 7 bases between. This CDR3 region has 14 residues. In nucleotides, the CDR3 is TGTGCCAGCAGCTTAGACGGGAGCTCCTACGAGCAGTACTTC. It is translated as CASSLDGSSYEQYF.

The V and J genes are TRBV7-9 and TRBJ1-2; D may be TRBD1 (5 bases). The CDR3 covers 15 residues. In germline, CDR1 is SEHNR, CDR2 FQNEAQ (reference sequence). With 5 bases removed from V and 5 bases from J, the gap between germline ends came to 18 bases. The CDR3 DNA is TGTGCCAGCAGCCGAGAGGGACTCCAGTTTTATGGCTACACCTTC. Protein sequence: CASSREGLQFYGYTF.

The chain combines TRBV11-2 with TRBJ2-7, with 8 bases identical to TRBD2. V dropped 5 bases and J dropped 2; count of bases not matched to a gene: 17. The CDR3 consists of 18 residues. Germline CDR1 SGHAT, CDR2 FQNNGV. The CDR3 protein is CASSPTNRARGAPYEQYF. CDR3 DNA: TGTGCCAGCAGCCCCACCAACCGTGCGCGGGGGGCTCCCTACGAGCAGTACTTC.

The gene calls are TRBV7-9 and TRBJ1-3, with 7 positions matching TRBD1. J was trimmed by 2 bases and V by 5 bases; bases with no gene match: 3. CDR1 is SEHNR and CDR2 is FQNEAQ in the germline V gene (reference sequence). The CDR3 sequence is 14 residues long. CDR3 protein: CASSNGQAGNTIYF. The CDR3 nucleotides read TGTGCCAGCAGCAACGGACAGGCTGGAAACACCATATATTTT. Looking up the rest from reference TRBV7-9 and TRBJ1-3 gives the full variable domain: DTGVSQNPRHKITKRGQNVTFRCDPISEHNRLYWYRQTLGQGPEFLTYFQNEAQLEKSRLLSDRFSAERPKGSFSTLEIQRTEQGDSAMYLCASSNGQAGNTIYFGEGSWLTVV.

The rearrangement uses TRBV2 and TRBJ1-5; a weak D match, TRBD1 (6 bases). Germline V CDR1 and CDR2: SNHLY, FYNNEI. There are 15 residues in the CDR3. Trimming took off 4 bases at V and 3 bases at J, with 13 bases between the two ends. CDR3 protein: CASSGLTGLNQPQHF. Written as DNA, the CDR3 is TGTGCCAGCAGTGGGCTGACAGGCCTCAATCAGCCCCAGCATTTT.

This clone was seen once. CDR3 loop: CAWGGLAGADTQYF. CDR3 bases: TGTGCCTGGGGGGGACTAGCGGGGGCAGATACGCAGTATTTT. The rearrangement joins TRBV30 to TRBJ2-3, with TRBD2 matching 14 bases. J lost 4 bases, V lost 5 bases, and 2 bases had no gene match. Germline CDR1 reads GTSNPN; CDR2 reads SVGIG (reference sequence). This CDR3 comprises 14 residues. Full variable domain (remainder filled in from reference TRBV30 and TRBJ2-3): SQTIHQWPATLVQPVGSPLSLECTVEGTSNPNLYWYRQAAGRGLQLLFYSVGIGQISSEVPQNLSASRPQDRQFILSSKKLLLSDSGFYLCAWGGLAGADTQYFGPGTRLTVL.

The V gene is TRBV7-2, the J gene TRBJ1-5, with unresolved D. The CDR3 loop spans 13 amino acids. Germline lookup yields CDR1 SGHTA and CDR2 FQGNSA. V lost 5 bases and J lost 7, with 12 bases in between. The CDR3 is CASSPDGVQPQHF. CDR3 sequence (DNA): TGTGCCAGCAGCCCGGACGGGGTGCAGCCCCAGCATTTT.

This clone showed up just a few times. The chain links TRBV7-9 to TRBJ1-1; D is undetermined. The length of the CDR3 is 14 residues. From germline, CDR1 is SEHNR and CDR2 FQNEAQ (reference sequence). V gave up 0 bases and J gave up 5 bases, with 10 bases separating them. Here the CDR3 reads CASSLAGPGTEAFF. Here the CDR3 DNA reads TGTGCCAGCAGCTTAGCGGGTCCGGGAACTGAAGCTTTCTTT. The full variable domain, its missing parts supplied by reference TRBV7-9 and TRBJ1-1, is DTGVSQNPRHKITKRGQNVTFRCDPISEHNRLYWYRQTLGQGPEFLTYFQNEAQLEKSRLLSDRFSAERPKGSFSTLEIQRTEQGDSAMYLCASSLAGPGTEAFFGQGTRLTVV.

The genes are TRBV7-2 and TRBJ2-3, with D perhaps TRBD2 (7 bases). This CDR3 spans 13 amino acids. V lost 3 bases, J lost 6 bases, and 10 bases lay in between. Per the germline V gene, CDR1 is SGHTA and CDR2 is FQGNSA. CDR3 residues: CASSFKGGDTQYF. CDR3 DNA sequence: TGTGCCAGCAGCTTTAAGGGGGGGGATACGCAGTATTTT. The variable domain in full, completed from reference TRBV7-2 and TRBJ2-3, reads GAGVSQSPSNKVTEKGKDVELRCDPISGHTALYWYRQSLGQGLEFLIYFQGNSAPDKSGLPSDRFSAERTGGSVSTLTIQRTQQEDSAVYLCASSFKGGDTQYFGPGTRLTVL.

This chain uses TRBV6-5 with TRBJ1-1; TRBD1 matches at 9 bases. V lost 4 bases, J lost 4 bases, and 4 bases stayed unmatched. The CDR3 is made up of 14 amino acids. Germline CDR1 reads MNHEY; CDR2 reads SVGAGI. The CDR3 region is CASSLQDRGTEAFF. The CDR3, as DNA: TGTGCCAGCAGTTTACAGGACAGGGGCACTGAAGCTTTCTTT.

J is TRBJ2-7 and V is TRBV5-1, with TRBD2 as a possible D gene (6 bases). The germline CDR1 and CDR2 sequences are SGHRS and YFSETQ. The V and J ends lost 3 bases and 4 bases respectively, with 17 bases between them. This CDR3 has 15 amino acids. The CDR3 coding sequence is TGCGCCAGCAGCTCATCAGAGGTGGGGGGATACGAGCAGTACTTC. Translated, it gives CASSSSEVGGYEQYF.

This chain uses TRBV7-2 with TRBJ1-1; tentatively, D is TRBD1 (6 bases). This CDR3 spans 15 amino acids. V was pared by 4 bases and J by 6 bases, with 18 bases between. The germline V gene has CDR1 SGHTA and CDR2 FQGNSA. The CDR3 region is CASSSPTGGLSEAFF. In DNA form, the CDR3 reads TGTGCCAGCAGCTCACCGACAGGAGGATTATCTGAAGCTTTCTTT. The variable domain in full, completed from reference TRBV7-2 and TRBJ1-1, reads GAGVSQSPSNKVTEKGKDVELRCDPISGHTALYWYRQSLGQGLEFLIYFQGNSAPDKSGLPSDRFSAERTGGSVSTLTIQRTQQEDSAVYLCASSSPTGGLSEAFFGQGTRLTVV.

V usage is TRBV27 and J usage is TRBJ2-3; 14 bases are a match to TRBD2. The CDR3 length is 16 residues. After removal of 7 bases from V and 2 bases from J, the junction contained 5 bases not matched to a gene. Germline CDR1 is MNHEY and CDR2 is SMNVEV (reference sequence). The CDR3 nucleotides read TGTGCCAGCAATAGACTAGCGGGGGGGATCACAGATACGCAGTATTTT. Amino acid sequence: CASNRLAGGITDTQYF.

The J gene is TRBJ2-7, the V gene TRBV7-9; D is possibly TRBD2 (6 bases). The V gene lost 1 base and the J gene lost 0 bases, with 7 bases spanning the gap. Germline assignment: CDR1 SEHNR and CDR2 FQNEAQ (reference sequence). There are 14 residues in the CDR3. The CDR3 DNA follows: TGTGCCAGCAGCTTAGAGACTAGCTCCTACGAGCAGTACTTC. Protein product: CASSLETSSYEQYF.

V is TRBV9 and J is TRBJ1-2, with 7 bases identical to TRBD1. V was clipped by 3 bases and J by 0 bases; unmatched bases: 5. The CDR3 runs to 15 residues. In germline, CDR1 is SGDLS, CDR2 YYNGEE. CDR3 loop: CASSAQGRSNYGYTF. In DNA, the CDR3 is TGTGCCAGCAGCGCACAGGGGCGGTCTAACTATGGCTACACCTTC.

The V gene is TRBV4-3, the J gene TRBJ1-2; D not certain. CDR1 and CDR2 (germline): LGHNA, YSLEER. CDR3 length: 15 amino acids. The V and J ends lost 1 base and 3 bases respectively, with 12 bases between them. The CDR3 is CASSQGFPEDYGYTF. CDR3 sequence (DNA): TGCGCCAGCAGCCAAGGGTTTCCGGAGGACTATGGCTACACCTTC.

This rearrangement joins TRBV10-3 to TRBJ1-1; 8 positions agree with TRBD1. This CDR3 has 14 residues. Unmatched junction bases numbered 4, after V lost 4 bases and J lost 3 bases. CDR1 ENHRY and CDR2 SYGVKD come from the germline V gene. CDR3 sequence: CAISGTGGDTEAFF. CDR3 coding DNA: TGTGCCATCAGTGGCACAGGGGGGGACACTGAAGCTTTCTTT.

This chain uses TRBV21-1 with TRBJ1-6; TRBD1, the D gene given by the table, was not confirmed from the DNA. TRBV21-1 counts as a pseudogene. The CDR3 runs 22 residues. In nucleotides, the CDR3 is TGTGCCAGCAGCAAACCGGGACAGGTTTCGGCCAGGGCTTATTGCTATAATTCACCCCTCCACTTT. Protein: CASSKPGQVSARAYCYNSPLHF.

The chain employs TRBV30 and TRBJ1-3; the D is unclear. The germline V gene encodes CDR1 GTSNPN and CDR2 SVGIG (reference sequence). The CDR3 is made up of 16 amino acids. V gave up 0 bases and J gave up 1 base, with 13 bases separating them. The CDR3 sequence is CAWSVRGSYSGNTIYF. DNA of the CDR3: TGTGCCTGGAGTGTACGAGGATCCTATTCTGGAAACACCATATATTTT. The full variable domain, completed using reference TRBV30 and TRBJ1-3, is SQTIHQWPATLVQPVGSPLSLECTVEGTSNPNLYWYRQAAGRGLQLLFYSVGIGQISSEVPQNLSASRPQDRQFILSSKKLLLSDSGFYLCAWSVRGSYSGNTIYFGEGSWLTVV.

The CDR3, as DNA: TGCAGCGTTGCGATCAGGACAGGGGTCGACGAGCAGTACTTC. As protein: CSVAIRTGVDEQYF. The chain recombines TRBV29-1 with TRBJ2-7, with 9 nucleotides matching TRBD1. CDR1 and CDR2 (germline): SQVTM, ANQGSEA. V dropped 4 bases and J dropped 5; count of bases not matched to a gene: 9. CDR3 size: 14 residues.

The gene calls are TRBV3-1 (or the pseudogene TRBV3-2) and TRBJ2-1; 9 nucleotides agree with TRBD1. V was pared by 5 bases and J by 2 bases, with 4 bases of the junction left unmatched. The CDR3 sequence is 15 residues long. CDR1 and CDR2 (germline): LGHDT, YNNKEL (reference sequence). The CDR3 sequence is CASSFGQGTYNEQFF. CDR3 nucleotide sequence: TGTGCCAGCAGCTTCGGACAGGGGACCTACAATGAGCAGTTCTTC.

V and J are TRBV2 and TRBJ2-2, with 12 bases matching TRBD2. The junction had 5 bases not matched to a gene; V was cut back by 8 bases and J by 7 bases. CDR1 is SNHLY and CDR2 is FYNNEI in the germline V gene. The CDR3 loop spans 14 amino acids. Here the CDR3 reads CASATSGGYGELFF. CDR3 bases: TGTGCCAGCGCTACTAGCGGGGGGTACGGGGAGCTGTTTTTT.

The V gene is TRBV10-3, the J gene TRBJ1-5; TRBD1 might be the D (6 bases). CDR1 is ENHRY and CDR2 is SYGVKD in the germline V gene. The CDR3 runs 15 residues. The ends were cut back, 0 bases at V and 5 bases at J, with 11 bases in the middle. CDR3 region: CAISESEDSHQPQHF. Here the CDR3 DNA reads TGTGCCATCAGTGAGTCGGAGGACAGTCATCAGCCCCAGCATTTT.

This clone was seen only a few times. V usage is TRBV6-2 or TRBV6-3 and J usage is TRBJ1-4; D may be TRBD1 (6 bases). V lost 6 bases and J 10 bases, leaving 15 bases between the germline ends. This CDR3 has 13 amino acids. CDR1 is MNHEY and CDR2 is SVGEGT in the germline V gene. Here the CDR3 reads CASSPSPRGKLFF. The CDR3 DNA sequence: TGTGCCAGCAGCCCAAGTCCCAGGGGAAAACTGTTTTTT.

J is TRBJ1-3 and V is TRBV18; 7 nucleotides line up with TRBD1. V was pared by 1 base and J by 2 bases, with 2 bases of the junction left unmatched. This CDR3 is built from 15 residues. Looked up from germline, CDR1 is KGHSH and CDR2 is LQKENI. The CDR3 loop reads CASSPRGTAGNTIYF. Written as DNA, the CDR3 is TGTGCCAGCTCACCACGCGGGACAGCTGGAAACACCATATATTTT.

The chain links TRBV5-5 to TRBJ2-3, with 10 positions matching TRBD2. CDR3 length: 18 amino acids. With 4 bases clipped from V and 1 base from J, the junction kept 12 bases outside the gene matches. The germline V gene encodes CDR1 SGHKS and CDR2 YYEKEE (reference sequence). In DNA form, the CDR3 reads TGTGCCAGCAGCCCGGGACAGTCCCTAGCGGGAGGCACAGATACGCAGTATTTT. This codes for CASSPGQSLAGGTDTQYF.

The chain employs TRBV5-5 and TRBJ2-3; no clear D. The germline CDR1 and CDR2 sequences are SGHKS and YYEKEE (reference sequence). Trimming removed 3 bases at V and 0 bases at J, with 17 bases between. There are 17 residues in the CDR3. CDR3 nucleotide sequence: TGTGCCAGCAGCTGGTGGGCGTCCCAGTTTAGCACAGATACGCAGTATTTT. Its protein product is CASSWWASQFSTDTQYF.

The CDR3 is CAWSERAGAYNEQFF. The CDR3 bases are TGTGCCTGGAGTGAGAGAGCGGGGGCTTACAATGAGCAGTTCTTC. The V call is TRBV30, the J call TRBJ2-1; TRBD2 matches 8 bases. The trim removed 1 base at V and 4 bases at J, leaving 6 bases unmatched. The CDR3 has 15 amino acids. Germline lookup yields CDR1 GTSNPN and CDR2 SVGIG (reference sequence).

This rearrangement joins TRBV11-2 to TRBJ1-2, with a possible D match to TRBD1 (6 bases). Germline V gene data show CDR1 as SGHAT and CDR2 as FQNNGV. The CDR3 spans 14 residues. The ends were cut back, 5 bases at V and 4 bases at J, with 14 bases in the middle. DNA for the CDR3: TGTGCCAGCAGCGAGGGGGTGGGTCGCTATGGCTACACCTTC. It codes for CASSEGVGRYGYTF.